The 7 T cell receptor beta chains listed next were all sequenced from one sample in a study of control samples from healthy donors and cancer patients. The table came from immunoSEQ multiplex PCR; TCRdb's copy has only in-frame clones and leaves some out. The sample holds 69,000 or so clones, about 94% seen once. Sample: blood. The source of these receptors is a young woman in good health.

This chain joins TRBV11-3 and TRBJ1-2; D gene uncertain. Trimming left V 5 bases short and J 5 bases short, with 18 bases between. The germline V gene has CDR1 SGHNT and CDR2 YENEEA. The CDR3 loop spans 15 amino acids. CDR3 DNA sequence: TGTGCCAGCAGCCCAGATTTTCTGTATGGGTATGGCTACACCTTC. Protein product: CASSPDFLYGYGYTF.

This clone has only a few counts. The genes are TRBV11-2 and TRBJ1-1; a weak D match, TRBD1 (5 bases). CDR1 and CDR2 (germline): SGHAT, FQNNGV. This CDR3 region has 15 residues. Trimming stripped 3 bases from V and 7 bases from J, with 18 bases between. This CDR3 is CASSFQTSRTGEAFF. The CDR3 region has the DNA TGTGCCAGCAGCTTTCAGACATCTAGAACAGGTGAAGCTTTCTTT.

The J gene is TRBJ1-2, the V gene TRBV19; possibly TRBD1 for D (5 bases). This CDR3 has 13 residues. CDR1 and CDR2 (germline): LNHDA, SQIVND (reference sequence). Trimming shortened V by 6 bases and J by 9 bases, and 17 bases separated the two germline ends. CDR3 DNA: TGTGCCAGTAGATTCGGGACGCCTGTGCGCTACACCTTC. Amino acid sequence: CASRFGTPVRYTF.

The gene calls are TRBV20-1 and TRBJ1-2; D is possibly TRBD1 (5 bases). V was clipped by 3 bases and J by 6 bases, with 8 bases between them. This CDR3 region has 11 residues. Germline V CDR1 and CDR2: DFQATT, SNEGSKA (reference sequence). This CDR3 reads CSARETDGYTF. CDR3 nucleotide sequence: TGCAGTGCTAGGGAGACAGATGGCTACACCTTC.

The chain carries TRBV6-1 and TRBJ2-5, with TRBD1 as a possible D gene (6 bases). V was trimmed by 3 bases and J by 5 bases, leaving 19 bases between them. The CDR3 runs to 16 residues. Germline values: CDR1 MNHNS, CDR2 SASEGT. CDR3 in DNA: TGTGCCAGCAGTGAGGTTAGGACAGCCCTCGGGGAGACCCAGTACTTC. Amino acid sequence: CASSEVRTALGETQYF.

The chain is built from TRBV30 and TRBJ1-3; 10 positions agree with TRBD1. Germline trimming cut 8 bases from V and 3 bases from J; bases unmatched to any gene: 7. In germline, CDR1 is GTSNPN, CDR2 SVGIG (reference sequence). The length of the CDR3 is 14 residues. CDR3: CARRQGAGGNTIYF. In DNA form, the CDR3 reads TGTGCCCGCAGACAGGGGGCTGGTGGAAACACCATATATTTT.

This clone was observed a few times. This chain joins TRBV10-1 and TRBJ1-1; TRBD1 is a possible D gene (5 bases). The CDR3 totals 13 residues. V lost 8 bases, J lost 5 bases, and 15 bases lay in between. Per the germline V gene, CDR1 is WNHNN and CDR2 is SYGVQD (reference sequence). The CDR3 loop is CASSQVEGTEAFF. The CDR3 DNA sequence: TGCGCCAGCTCACAAGTCGAGGGGACTGAAGCTTTCTTT.